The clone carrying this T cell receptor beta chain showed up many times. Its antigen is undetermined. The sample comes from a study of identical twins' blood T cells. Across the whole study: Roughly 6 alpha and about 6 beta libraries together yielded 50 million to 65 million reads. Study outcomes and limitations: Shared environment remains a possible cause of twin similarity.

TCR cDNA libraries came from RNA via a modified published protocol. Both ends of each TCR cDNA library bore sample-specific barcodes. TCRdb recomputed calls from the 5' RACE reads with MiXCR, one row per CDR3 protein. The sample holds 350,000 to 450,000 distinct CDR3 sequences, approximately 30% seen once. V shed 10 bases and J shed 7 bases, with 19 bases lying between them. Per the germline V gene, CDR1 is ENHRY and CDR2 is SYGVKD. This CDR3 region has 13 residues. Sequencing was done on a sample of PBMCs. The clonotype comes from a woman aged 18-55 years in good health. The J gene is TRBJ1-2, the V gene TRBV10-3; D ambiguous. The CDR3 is CATRPTQGPGYTF. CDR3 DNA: TGTGCCACCAGGCCTACGCAAGGACCTGGCTACACCTTC.